These 22 T cell receptor beta chains originate from one sample sequenced in a study of graft-versus-host responses after intestinal transplantation. Produced via immunoSEQ multiplex PCR; TCRdb's table is partial and in-frame only. The repertoire holds some 14,000 clones, with 35% as singletons. Responders (around 200,000, CFSE-labeled) met around 200,000 stimulators that were irradiated and violet-dye-labeled. The sample here was alloreactive CD8+ T cells from a mixed lymphocyte reaction culture, taken before intestinal transplant. Subset in this sample: CFSE-low proliferating T cells sorted from roughly six-day pre-transplant mixed lymphocyte reaction (GvH or HvG direction). These TCRs come from a human patient who received an intestinal transplant.

This clone appeared a few times. The genes are TRBV5-1 and TRBJ2-3; D is uncertain. The length of the CDR3 is 12 residues. The germline gives CDR1 SGHRS, CDR2 YFSETQ. Trimming took off 0 bases at V and 4 bases at J, with 3 bases between the two ends. This CDR3 is CASSLVPDTQYF. Written as DNA, the CDR3 is TGCGCCAGCAGCTTGGTTCCAGATACGCAGTATTTT.

The J gene is TRBJ1-6, the V gene TRBV19; D is undetermined. In germline, CDR1 is LNHDA, CDR2 SQIVND (reference sequence). The CDR3 is 14 residues long. With 7 bases removed from V and 7 bases from J, the gap between germline ends came to 14 bases. The chain's CDR3 is CASKLRDLNSPLHF. For the CDR3, the DNA is TGTGCCAGTAAACTCAGAGACCTAAATTCACCCCTCCACTTT.

The rearrangement links TRBV7-7 to TRBJ2-1; 10 nucleotides match TRBD2. Per the germline V gene, CDR1 is SSHAT and CDR2 is FNYEAQ (reference sequence). With 5 bases clipped from V and 5 bases from J, the junction kept 12 bases outside the gene matches. This CDR3 has 17 residues. The CDR3 is CASSPLSGGAVDNEQFF. The DNA of the CDR3 is TGTGCCAGCAGCCCCTTAAGCGGGGGGGCCGTAGACAATGAGCAGTTCTTC.

The chain combines TRBV13 with TRBJ2-5; a possible D gene is TRBD2 (5 bases). V was cut by 1 base and J by 3 bases, with 6 bases left in between. The CDR3 runs 13 residues. Germline CDR1 and CDR2: PRHDT and FYEKMQ (reference sequence). CDR3 region: CASSLEGEETQYF. The CDR3 DNA sequence: TGTGCCAGCAGCTTAGAGGGAGAAGAGACCCAGTACTTC.

The rearrangement uses TRBV5-4 and TRBJ2-7; D ambiguous. Germline V gene sequence: CDR1 SGHNT, CDR2 YYREEE (reference sequence). Trimming left V 6 bases short and J 3 bases short, with 10 bases between. The CDR3 length is 12 residues. For the CDR3, the DNA is TGTGCCAGCACCCGAGACGGCTACGAGCAGTACTTC. This gives the protein CASTRDGYEQYF.

The V call is TRBV5-1, the J call TRBJ1-2; D is unresolved. Germline CDR1 reads SGHRS; CDR2 reads YFSETQ. V was pared by 0 bases and J by 5 bases, with 14 bases between. The CDR3 loop spans 15 amino acids. This CDR3 reads CASSLAARSGYGYTF. CDR3 DNA: TGCGCCAGCAGCTTGGCCGCCAGATCGGGGTATGGCTACACCTTC.

This clone is labeled medium-sized. The junction departs from the called germline gene at one end, perhaps through a read error. The chain combines TRBV6-6 with TRBJ1-1; a weak D match, TRBD1 (5 bases). The V gene's germline CDR1 is MNHNY and CDR2 SVGAGI (reference sequence). CDR3 size: 14 residues. The CDR3 nucleotides are TGTGCCAGCAGGTACTACAGGTTTAACACTGAAGCTTTCTTT. Translating gives CASRYYRFNTEAFF.

The chain has TRBV27 and TRBJ1-1; no firm D call. Trimming took 7 bases from V and 2 from J, leaving 14 bases between them. Germline V lookup: CDR1 MNHEY, CDR2 SMNVEV (reference sequence). CDR3 length: 14 residues. The CDR3 protein is CASTPGYPNTEAFF. The DNA for the CDR3 is TGTGCCAGCACCCCCGGATACCCCAACACTGAAGCTTTCTTT.

The CDR3 loop reads CASSEGTTRAETQYF. CDR3 sequence (DNA): TGTGCCAGCAGTGAAGGGACCACTAGGGCGGAGACCCAGTACTTC. The V gene is TRBV2, the J gene TRBJ2-5, with D possibly matching TRBD2 (5 bases). Germline loops: CDR1 SNHLY, CDR2 FYNNEI. V lost 1 base and J lost 5, with 14 bases in between. The CDR3 spans 15 residues.

The genes are TRBV27 and TRBJ2-7; 7 bases match TRBD2. This CDR3 is built from 13 residues. V dropped 2 bases and J dropped 2; count of bases not matched to a gene: 0. Germline CDR1 MNHEY, CDR2 SMNVEV (reference sequence). The CDR3 sequence is CASSLAGAYEQYF. In DNA, the CDR3 is TGTGCCAGCAGTTTAGCGGGAGCCTACGAGCAGTACTTC.

This clone has more than one count but fewer than ten. The chain carries TRBV5-6 and TRBJ2-7, with unresolved D. The germline V gene encodes CDR1 SGHDT and CDR2 YYEEEE. Trimming shortened V by 1 base and J by 5 bases, and 10 bases separated the two germline ends. The CDR3 extends over 13 amino acids. CDR3 DNA sequence: TGTGCCAGCAGCTTGCATCCGGGCAACGAGCAGTACTTC. Translating gives CASSLHPGNEQYF.

This clone was seen more than once but under ten times. The chain joins TRBV29-1 to TRBJ1-2; no clear D. CDR3 length: 11 amino acids. Trimming shortened V by 6 bases and J by 4 bases, and 9 bases separated the two germline ends. From germline, CDR1 is SQVTM and CDR2 ANQGSEA. In DNA, the CDR3 is TGCAGCGTCGGGAGGATCTATGGCTACACCTTC. Protein product: CSVGRIYGYTF.

V usage is TRBV4-3 and J usage is TRBJ2-7; D remains ambiguous. The V gene lost 2 bases and the J gene lost 0 bases, with 8 bases spanning the gap. The CDR3 has 14 amino acids. CDR1 LGHNA and CDR2 YSLEER come from the germline V gene. The CDR3 loop reads CASSQLASSYEQYF. In DNA form, the CDR3 reads TGCGCCAGCAGCCAACTGGCCAGCTCCTACGAGCAGTACTTC.

This rearrangement joins TRBV6-5 to TRBJ2-2, with 7 bases matching TRBD1. The germline gives CDR1 MNHEY, CDR2 SVGAGI. CDR3 length equals 14 residues. V lost 4 bases and J lost 3; bases outside the gene matches: 2. CDR3 in amino acids: CASSWGQYTGELFF. The CDR3 DNA reads TGTGCCAGCAGTTGGGGACAGTACACCGGGGAGCTGTTTTTT.

The chain couples TRBV6-5 to TRBJ2-7; 7 bases align to TRBD1. The junction had 3 bases not matched to a gene; V was cut back by 4 bases and J by 3 bases. Per the germline V gene, CDR1 is MNHEY and CDR2 is SVGAGI. This CDR3 has 13 residues. CDR3 loop: CASSFGDSYEQYF. The CDR3, as DNA: TGTGCCAGCAGTTTTGGGGACAGCTACGAGCAGTACTTC.

This clone came up a few times. The CDR3 region is CASSLSDRVTEAFF. The CDR3 DNA is TGTGCCAGCAGTCTCTCGGACAGGGTTACTGAAGCTTTCTTT. This chain uses TRBV6-6 with TRBJ1-1; 8 bases map to TRBD1. Germline lookup yields CDR1 MNHNY and CDR2 SVGAGI (reference sequence). The CDR3 runs to 14 residues. J was trimmed by 5 bases and V by 5 bases; bases with no gene match: 7.

The J gene is TRBJ2-5, the V gene TRBV10-2; 12 nucleotides line up with TRBD2. Germline V gene data show CDR1 as WSHSY and CDR2 as SAAADI. V lost 4 bases to trimming and J lost 5 bases; unmatched junction nucleotides: 8. This CDR3 is built from 16 residues. CDR3 loop: CASSVGLAGYGETQYF. The DNA of the CDR3 is TGCGCCAGCAGTGTCGGACTAGCGGGGTATGGGGAGACCCAGTACTTC.

In its sample, this clone was seen a few times. The CDR3 reads CAISEAYNEQFF. In DNA, the CDR3 is TGTGCCATCAGTGAGGCCTACAATGAGCAGTTCTTC. J is TRBJ2-1 and V is TRBV10-3, with D unclear. Germline V lookup: CDR1 ENHRY, CDR2 SYGVKD. The CDR3 covers 12 residues. The ends were cut back, 2 bases at V and 2 bases at J, with 1 base in the middle.

This rearrangement joins TRBV6-1 to TRBJ2-7; D not resolved. From germline, CDR1 is MNHNS and CDR2 SASEGT. Trimming removed 6 bases at V and 5 bases at J, with 14 bases between. The CDR3 length is 13 residues. DNA of the CDR3: TGTGCCAGCAGGTACGGACGGACGAACGAGCAGTACTTC. Translated, it gives CASRYGRTNEQYF.

The chain links TRBV4-1 to TRBJ1-2; 7 bases fit TRBD1. J gave up 8 bases and V 2 bases, and 11 bases lay outside the gene matches. Germline CDR1 and CDR2: MGHRA and YSYEKL. The CDR3 totals 15 residues. The CDR3 coding sequence is TGCGCCAGCAGCCAATACCACAGGGGTACGGAAGGCTACACCTTC. The encoded protein is CASSQYHRGTEGYTF.

About this clone itself: Germline is not matched at one junction end, which may reflect a read error. The gene calls are TRBV6-1 and TRBJ2-5; D gene unclear. Looked up from germline, CDR1 is MNHNS and CDR2 is SASEGT. The CDR3 covers 10 residues. CDR3 region: CASSQEAQYF. In nucleotides, the CDR3 is TGTGCCAGCAGTCAAGAGGCCCAGTACTTC.

The chain employs TRBV11-2 and TRBJ2-7; no firm D call. The length of the CDR3 is 14 residues. Germline V gene sequence: CDR1 SGHAT, CDR2 FQNNGV. The V end was cut by 1 base, the J end by 3 bases, with 10 bases between. This chain's CDR3 is CASSLVGPSYEQYF. CDR3 nucleotide sequence: TGTGCCAGCAGCTTAGTCGGACCAAGCTACGAGCAGTACTTC.